Included here is one TCR beta chain sequence, with context. Study processing details: Quantification of nucleated cells was approximated via reference gene primer amplification. TCRdb's table, derived via immunoSEQ multiplex PCR, lists solely in-frame clones and lacks some. That table gives V, J and clone size, and the DNA gave D and trimming. Here the sample spans roughly 58,000 clones, around 85% being singletons. The data were obtained in a study of blood T cell repertoires in COVID-19. As for the study in general: The origin of the acute and convalescent COVID-19 samples was the United States, Italy and Spain. T cells, B-cell-depleted T cells, or PBMCs supplied cDNA or gDNA.

Germline V gene data show CDR1 as LNHDA and CDR2 as SQIVND (reference sequence). The CDR3 runs to 19 residues. V lost 4 bases to trimming and J lost 0 bases; unmatched junction nucleotides: 11. Sequenced material: peripheral blood. The TCR was taken from a man between 70 and 80 years old with active COVID-19. The rearrangement uses TRBV19 and TRBJ2-6; 8 nucleotides agree with TRBD1. The CDR3 sequence is CASSTRGPRTRSGANVLTF. The CDR3 DNA reads as TGTGCCAGTAGTACCAGGGGGCCCCGAACCCGCTCTGGGGCCAACGTCCTGACTTTC.